These 26 T cell receptor beta chains share one sample of origin, sequenced in a study of graft-versus-host responses after intestinal transplantation. Using immunoSEQ multiplex PCR, the repertoire was profiled, and TCRdb retains in-frame clones only, with some absent. The sample includes around 71,000 clones, around nine tenths of them seen just once. The specimen comprised bone marrow, sampled 700 to 850 days after intestinal transplantation. The receptors originated from a human patient who received an intestinal transplant, so some T cells may come from the graft donor.

CDR3 loop: CASTPSQTAQETQYF. Written as DNA, the CDR3 is TGCGCCAGCACGCCGAGTCAGACGGCCCAAGAGACCCAGTACTTC. The rearrangement uses TRBV4-1 and TRBJ2-5; D ambiguous. The CDR3 covers 15 residues. Germline assignment: CDR1 MGHRA and CDR2 YSYEKL. V was cut by 7 bases and J by 1 base, with 16 bases left in between.

The chain has TRBV27 and TRBJ2-2; 11 positions agree with TRBD2. Germline V gene sequence: CDR1 MNHEY, CDR2 SMNVEV (reference sequence). The CDR3 runs to 15 residues. V dropped 3 bases and J dropped 9; count of bases not matched to a gene: 6. Written as DNA, the CDR3 is TGTGCCAGCAGTTTCGTAGCGGGGGGGCTTAGGGAGCTGTTTTTT. It is translated as CASSFVAGGLRELFF.

In its sample, this clone was seen once. V and J are TRBV10-1 and TRBJ2-4; D gene uncertain. Trimming removed 2 bases at V and 8 bases at J, with 10 bases between. This CDR3 is built from 13 residues. The germline V gene encodes CDR1 WNHNN and CDR2 SYGVQD (reference sequence). As DNA, the CDR3 is TGCGCCAGCAGTGAGGCAGTAAACGACATTCAGTACTTC. Translation: CASSEAVNDIQYF.

J is TRBJ2-2 and V is TRBV7-3; 10 positions match TRBD2. The CDR3 sequence is 17 residues long. The trim removed 4 bases at V and 4 bases at J, leaving 9 bases unmatched. Germline V gives CDR1 SGHTA, CDR2 FQGTGA. The chain's CDR3 is CASSWDPAGGPTGELFF. The CDR3 nucleotides read TGTGCCAGCAGCTGGGACCCAGCGGGGGGGCCCACCGGGGAGCTGTTTTTT.

The chain links TRBV6-1 to TRBJ1-4, with 7 bases fitting TRBD1. V gave up 3 bases and J gave up 7 bases; unmatched junction bases: 5. Germline assignment: CDR1 MNHNS and CDR2 SASEGT. The CDR3 totals 14 residues. The CDR3 nucleotides are TGTGCCAGCAGTGAGACAGGGATAAGTGAAAAACTGTTTTTT. Amino acid sequence: CASSETGISEKLFF.

The J gene is TRBJ2-7, the V gene TRBV4-2; 7 bases are shared with TRBD1. Trimming cost V 5 bases and J 4 bases; bases outside gene matches: 5. Germline loops: CDR1 LGHNA, CDR2 YNFKEQ. CDR3 length: 13 amino acids. CDR3 bases: TGTGCCAGCAGCTGGGACAGACAATACGAGCAGTACTTC. Its translation is CASSWDRQYEQYF.

The chain combines TRBV5-6 with TRBJ2-7; TRBD1 is a possible D gene (6 bases). The CDR3 spans 16 residues. Trimming stripped 1 base from V and 2 bases from J, with 16 bases between. CDR1 is SGHDT and CDR2 is YYEEEE in the germline V gene. The CDR3 DNA sequence: TGTGCCAGCAGCTTGTATACAGGGCTGGATGCCTACGAGCAGTACTTC. This gives the protein CASSLYTGLDAYEQYF.

V usage is TRBV7-9 and J usage is TRBJ2-1; D gene uncertain. From germline, CDR1 is SEHNR and CDR2 FQNEAQ (reference sequence). Trimming removed 3 bases at V and 6 bases at J, with 9 bases between. The CDR3 covers 13 residues. CDR3 coding DNA: TGTGCCAGCAGCTTGGTACCTTCCAATGAGCAGTTCTTC. Residues: CASSLVPSNEQFF.

The V call is TRBV2, the J call TRBJ1-5, with D perhaps TRBD1 (5 bases). This CDR3 is 15 amino acids long. Trimming took off 4 bases at V and 4 bases at J, with 14 bases between the two ends. Germline V lookup: CDR1 SNHLY, CDR2 FYNNEI. The CDR3 spells CASSALDSPNQPQHF. CDR3 nucleotides: TGTGCCAGCAGTGCCCTCGACAGTCCAAATCAGCCCCAGCATTTT.

Written as DNA, the CDR3 is TGTGCCTCGGGGTCAGGGCAATTTCAGCCCCAGCATTTT. Translating it yields CASGSGQFQPQHF. The chain combines TRBV30 with TRBJ1-5; weak D call: TRBD1 (5 bases). The CDR3 contains 13 residues. Germline CDR1 GTSNPN, CDR2 SVGIG (reference sequence). Trimming shortened V by 7 bases and J by 6 bases, and 16 bases separated the two germline ends.

This sequence joins TRBV6-1 and TRBJ2-7; weak D call: TRBD1 (5 bases). Germline CDR1 reads MNHNS; CDR2 reads SASEGT. The CDR3 contains 12 residues. Trimming removed 6 bases from V and 2 bases from J, with 8 bases in between. The CDR3, as DNA: TGTGCCAGCAGGCCGACAGCCTACGAGCAGTACTTC. Its translation is CASRPTAYEQYF.

The chain recombines TRBV5-4 with TRBJ2-5; D is unclear. The ends were cut back, 1 base at V and 3 bases at J, with 7 bases in the middle. CDR3 length: 13 amino acids. In germline, CDR1 is SGHNT, CDR2 YYREEE (reference sequence). CDR3 in amino acids: CASSLPGEETQYF. Written as DNA, the CDR3 is TGTGCCAGCAGCTTGCCAGGTGAAGAGACCCAGTACTTC. The full variable domain, in which reference TRBV5-4 and TRBJ2-5 provide the parts outside the CDR3, is ETGVTQSPTHLIKTRGQQVTLRCSSQSGHNTVSWYQQALGQGPQFIFQYYREEENGRGNFPPRFSGLQFPNYSSELNVNALELDDSALYLCASSLPGEETQYFGPGTRLLVL.

The CDR3 bases are TGCGCCAGCAGCCAGGACCAAAGGGGCCGGGGGTTCTTC. Protein: CASSQDQRGRGFF. The chain recombines TRBV5-1 with TRBJ2-1; D is possibly TRBD1 or TRBD2 (5 bases each). CDR3 length: 13 amino acids. The germline V gene has CDR1 SGHRS and CDR2 YFSETQ. V lost 4 bases, J lost 15 bases, and 20 bases lay in between. The full variable domain, completed using reference TRBV5-1 and TRBJ2-1, is KAGVTQTPRYLIKTRGQQVTLSCSPISGHRSVSWYQQTPGQGLQFLFEYFSETQRNKGNFPGRFSGRQFSNSRSEMNVSTLELGDSALYLCASSQDQRGRGFFGPGTRLTVL.

V usage is TRBV5-6 and J usage is TRBJ2-5, with 10 positions matching TRBD1. Gene TRBJ2-7 matches the end of the DNA better, so the J call may be wrong. The CDR3 extends over 15 amino acids. Germline CDR1 is SGHDT and CDR2 is YYEEEE. For the CDR3, the DNA is TGTGCCAGCAGCCCCCTGGGACAGGGGTCCCACGAGCAGTACTTC. It yields the protein CASSPLGQGSHEQYF.

V gene TRBV27 combines with J gene TRBJ2-1, with D maybe TRBD2 (6 bases). The V end lost 5 bases, the J end lost 8 bases, and 19 bases lay between the germline ends. Germline CDR1 and CDR2: MNHEY and SMNVEV (reference sequence). This CDR3 is 15 amino acids long. The CDR3 protein is CASSLPGTAWDEQFF. Here the CDR3 DNA reads TGTGCCAGCAGTCTCCCCGGGACTGCTTGGGATGAGCAGTTCTTC.

This clone is a singleton in its sample. The chain is built from TRBV4-1 and TRBJ2-1; no definite D call. V lost 5 bases, J lost 5 bases, and 10 bases lay in between. The CDR3 consists of 13 residues. In germline, CDR1 is MGHRA, CDR2 YSYEKL. CDR3 amino acids: CASSTLPDNEQFF. The CDR3 DNA reads TGCGCCAGCAGCACTCTACCAGACAATGAGCAGTTCTTC.

The chain links TRBV11-2 to TRBJ2-7, with 11 bases matching TRBD2. CDR3 length equals 19 residues. The trim removed 1 base at V and 0 bases at J, leaving 11 bases unmatched. Germline lookup yields CDR1 SGHAT and CDR2 FQNNGV. CDR3 nucleotide sequence: TGTGCCAGCAGCTTAGCCTTAACCGGGACTAGCGGTAGCTCCTACGAGCAGTACTTC. Amino acid sequence: CASSLALTGTSGSSYEQYF.

This chain joins TRBV10-2 and TRBJ2-1; the D gene is possibly TRBD2 (6 bases). From germline, CDR1 is WSHSY and CDR2 SAAADI. V dropped 6 bases and J dropped 2 bases, with 8 bases sitting between them. The CDR3 extends over 13 amino acids. DNA of the CDR3: TGCGCCAGCAGACTAGCCCCCTACAATGAGCAGTTCTTC. This sequence encodes CASRLAPYNEQFF.

The chain employs TRBV7-7 and TRBJ2-2; tentatively, D is TRBD2 (6 bases). CDR3 length: 14 residues. Germline CDR1 and CDR2: SSHAT and FNYEAQ (reference sequence). Trimming took 4 bases from V and 6 from J, leaving 12 bases between them. This CDR3 reads CASSSMGGAGELFF. CDR3 sequence (DNA): TGTGCCAGCAGCTCTATGGGGGGTGCCGGGGAGCTGTTTTTT.

V and J are TRBV21-1 and TRBJ1-1. TRBV21-1 is designated a pseudogene. CDR3 length equals 12 residues. The CDR3 nucleotides are TGTGCCAGCACCCCGGGAGGGGGCCAAGCTTTCTTT. As protein: CASTPGGGQAFF.

This chain links TRBV12-5 with TRBJ2-2; 9 bases fit TRBD1. V was clipped by 7 bases and J by 2 bases; unmatched bases: 17. CDR1 is LGHNT, CDR2 FRNRAP, per germline. The CDR3 consists of 19 residues. The CDR3 reads CASDSDTGGASDNTGELFF. The CDR3 nucleotides read TGTGCTAGTGACTCCGATACAGGGGGCGCTTCGGATAACACCGGGGAGCTGTTTTTT. Looking up the rest from reference TRBV12-5 and TRBJ2-2 gives the full variable domain: DARVTQTPRHKVTEMGQEVTMRCQPILGHNTVFWYRQTMMQGLELLAYFRNRAPLDDSGMPKDRFSAEMPDATLATLKIQPSEPRDSAVYFCASDSDTGGASDNTGELFFGEGSRLTVL.

The CDR3 is CASSLGLNNYGYTF. As DNA, the CDR3 is TGTGCCAGCAGCTTAGGTTTGAATAACTATGGCTACACCTTC. The genes are TRBV11-2 and TRBJ1-2; D gene uncertain. The CDR3 length is 14 residues. The V end was cut by 1 base, the J end by 1 base, with 7 bases between. Germline values: CDR1 SGHAT, CDR2 FQNNGV.

V is TRBV6-1 and J is TRBJ1-1; D is uncertain. V was pared by 0 bases and J by 1 base, with 0 bases between. CDR3 length: 12 residues. From germline, CDR1 is MNHNS and CDR2 SASEGT. In nucleotides, the CDR3 is TGTGCCAGCAGTGAAGCGAACACTGAAGCTTTCTTT. Translated: CASSEANTEAFF.

The chain links TRBV6-1 to TRBJ1-5; maybe TRBD1 (5 bases). This CDR3 is built from 14 residues. Trimming took off 3 bases at V and 3 bases at J, with 9 bases between the two ends. Germline V gene data show CDR1 as MNHNS and CDR2 as SASEGT. The CDR3, as DNA: TGTGCCAGCAGTGAGGGGCATCACAATCAGCCCCAGCATTTT. It translates to CASSEGHHNQPQHF.

This clone was seen more than once but under ten times. This chain connects TRBV29-1 to TRBJ2-7; D unclear. V lost 8 bases, J lost 4 bases, and 12 bases lay in between. Germline-derived CDR1 and CDR2 are SQVTM and ANQGSEA. The CDR3 length is 11 residues. The CDR3 DNA sequence: TGCAGCTTACGGACCGAGTACGAGCAGTACTTC. Protein sequence: CSLRTEYEQYF.

This clone has a handful of counts. The rearrangement links TRBV6-1 to TRBJ1-2; D call uncertain. This CDR3 has 13 amino acids. CDR1 MNHNS and CDR2 SASEGT come from the germline V gene. Trimming pared 5 bases from V and 5 bases from J, leaving 12 bases between. CDR3 nucleotides: TGTGCCAGCAGTTATGGCCAGTCTTATGGCTACACCTTC. Translating it yields CASSYGQSYGYTF.